These 23 T cell receptor beta chains share one sample of origin, sequenced in a study of read filtering for tumor transcriptome and immune sequencing. Molecular barcoded adaptors covering alpha/delta and beta/gamma chains were used on 400 to 450 ng RNA. MiXCR, run by TCRdb on the reads, gives a single entry per CDR3 protein. In the table there are more than 20,000 distinct CDR3 sequences, around a fifth of which are singletons. The source material was a population of CD138-negative cells sorted from bone marrow. The receptors were sampled from a donor aged 40 or older with multiple myeloma.

Regarding this clonotype: One base away lies a much larger clone, so this may be a sequencing read error. Given the absence of the conserved phenylalanine or tryptophan at the CDR3 end, a read error is likely. The J gene is TRBJ1-4, the V gene TRBV28; D remains ambiguous. Germline lookup yields CDR1 MDHEN and CDR2 SYDVKM. This CDR3 is 14 amino acids long. The V and J ends lost 8 bases and 0 bases respectively, with 10 bases between them. CDR3 amino acids: CASGNLATNEKLFS. DNA for the CDR3: TGTGCCAGCGGGAACTTAGCAACTAATGAAAAACTGTTTTCT.

Ten or more counts support this clonotype. Here the CDR3 DNA reads TGTGCCAGCAGCCAGGGGGGGGCTGAAGCTTTCTTT. It encodes CASSQGGAEAFF. The chain combines TRBV7-6 with TRBJ1-1; 7 bases are shared with TRBD1. The trim removed 5 bases at V and 6 bases at J, leaving 3 bases unmatched. Germline CDR1 is SGHVS and CDR2 is FNYEAQ. CDR3 size: 12 residues.

Comments on this clonotype: Germline is not matched at one junction end, which may reflect a read error. This sequence joins TRBV7-9 and TRBJ2-1, with a possible D match to TRBD2 (6 bases). The germline V gene encodes CDR1 SEHNR and CDR2 FQNEAQ (reference sequence). The CDR3 is made up of 11 amino acids. The CDR3 region is CASGLGGEQFF. In DNA form, the CDR3 reads TGTGCCAGCGGCTTGGGAGGCGAGCAGTTCTTC.

This clonotype showed up many times. The rearrangement joins TRBV2 to TRBJ2-3; 7 bases are shared with TRBD1. The CDR3 runs 14 residues. Germline CDR1 is SNHLY and CDR2 is FYNNEI. The J segment lost 0 bases and the V segment lost 8 bases, leaving 5 bases of the junction unmatched. The CDR3 sequence is CASRKGQSTDTQYF. CDR3 nucleotides: TGTGCCAGCCGCAAGGGACAGAGCACAGATACGCAGTATTTT.

Many counts were recorded for this clonotype. The chain combines TRBV4-2 with TRBJ2-2; the D gene is possibly TRBD2 (7 bases). The CDR3 loop spans 17 amino acids. Trimming removed 2 bases from V and 6 bases from J, with 19 bases in between. The germline V gene has CDR1 LGHNA and CDR2 YNFKEQ. CDR3 nucleotide sequence: TGTGCCAGCAGCCAAATGAAGGGGGGGGCTAGGCCCGGGGAGCTGTTTTTT. The encoded protein is CASSQMKGGARPGELFF.

This clonotype occurred many times. The chain links TRBV29-1 to TRBJ1-2; unclear D gene. V lost 3 bases and J lost 4, with 9 bases in between. This CDR3 comprises 12 residues. Germline V gives CDR1 SQVTM, CDR2 ANQGSEA. The CDR3 DNA reads TGCAGCGTTGATGGTGGGTCCTATGGCTACACCTTC. Protein sequence: CSVDGGSYGYTF.

This clonotype was counted many times. The CDR3: CASSKFPPYNEQFF. Here the CDR3 DNA reads TGTGCCAGCAGCAAGTTTCCCCCCTACAATGAGCAGTTCTTC. V usage is TRBV7-8 and J usage is TRBJ2-1, with unresolved D. Looked up from germline, CDR1 is SGHVS and CDR2 is FQNEAQ. CDR3 length equals 14 residues. The germline V and J ends were trimmed by 5 bases and 2 bases, with 10 bases remaining between them.

The chain combines TRBV21-1 with TRBJ2-1; TRBD1, the D gene given by the table, was not confirmed from the DNA. TRBV21-1 is labeled a pseudogene. The CDR3 totals 21 residues. The CDR3 protein is CASSEAHGTVRAGWLGSEQFF. The CDR3 region has the DNA TGTGCCAGCAGCGAAGCGCATGGGACAGTACGTGCTGGGTGGCTGGGCAGTGAGCAGTTCTTC.

This clonotype was recorded at least ten times. The chain has TRBV11-2 and TRBJ2-7; possibly TRBD2 for D (6 bases). Trimming took 0 bases from V and 6 from J, leaving 9 bases between them. Germline-derived CDR1 and CDR2 are SGHAT and FQNNGV. This CDR3 is 13 amino acids long. The CDR3 is CASSLEGGTEQYF. Written as DNA, the CDR3 is TGTGCCAGCAGCTTAGAGGGCGGGACCGAGCAGTACTTC.

Many counts were recorded for this clonotype. The CDR3 nucleotides read TGTGCCAGCTCCAACACCGACAGCCTCCAGAATGAGCAGTTCTTC. It yields the protein CASSNTDSLQNEQFF. This chain links TRBV7-9 with TRBJ2-1, with D possibly being TRBD1 (5 bases). CDR1 SEHNR and CDR2 FQNEAQ come from the germline V gene (reference sequence). V lost 8 bases and J 7 bases, leaving 21 bases between the germline ends. The length of the CDR3 is 15 residues.

This clonotype came up many times. V is TRBV19 and J is TRBJ2-1; 7 bases are shared with TRBD1. The germline V gene encodes CDR1 LNHDA and CDR2 SQIVND (reference sequence). J lost 2 bases, V lost 5 bases, and 6 bases had no gene match. The CDR3 runs 15 residues. CDR3 in DNA: TGTGCCAGTAGTCTCAGGGGGTACGCCTACAATGAGCAGTTCTTC. It encodes CASSLRGYAYNEQFF.

This clonotype was recorded at least ten times. The chain has TRBV3-1 and TRBJ2-1; D is undetermined. This CDR3 comprises 16 residues. Deletions cut 1 base from V and 8 bases from J, with 18 bases between. The germline V gene encodes CDR1 LGHDT and CDR2 YNNKEL (reference sequence). The CDR3 DNA sequence: TGTGCCAGCAGCCAAGTTCACTCGTCGTCTGGCGATGAGCAGTTCTTC. Residues: CASSQVHSSSGDEQFF.

By frequency in the sample, this clonotype is medium-sized (0.01 to 0.1%). The chain couples TRBV12-3 or TRBV12-4 to TRBJ2-1, with D perhaps matching TRBD1 (5 bases). V was trimmed by 7 bases and J by 6 bases, leaving 16 bases between them. The CDR3 is made up of 14 amino acids. The CDR3 sequence: CASTPGAWANEQFF. The DNA for the CDR3 is TGTGCCAGCACCCCTGGGGCATGGGCCAATGAGCAGTTCTTC.

This clonotype was recorded a few times. The chain has TRBV7-6 and TRBJ2-1; D is unclear. Between the trimmed V and J ends, which lost 5 bases and 0 bases, there was a span of 8 bases. Per the germline V gene, CDR1 is SGHVS and CDR2 is FNYEAQ. This CDR3 has 14 amino acids. CDR3 sequence reads: CASSPYSSYNEQFF. CDR3 DNA: TGTGCCAGCAGCCCCTATAGCTCCTACAATGAGCAGTTCTTC.

In its sample, this clonotype was seen many times. The chain carries TRBV29-1 and TRBJ2-3, with D possibly being TRBD1 or TRBD2 (5 bases each). This CDR3 spans 13 amino acids. Germline CDR1 is SQVTM and CDR2 is ANQGSEA. Between the trimmed V and J ends, which lost 7 bases and 1 base, there was a span of 12 bases. The CDR3 coding sequence is TGCAGCGCGTCAAGGGGACGCACAGATACGCAGTATTTT. Translation: CSASRGRTDTQYF.

The chain joins TRBV20-1 to TRBJ2-7, with D hard to call. There are 13 residues in the CDR3. Per the germline V gene, CDR1 is DFQATT and CDR2 is SNEGSKA (reference sequence). With 8 bases removed from V and 3 bases from J, the gap between germline ends came to 17 bases. DNA for the CDR3: TGCAGTACCCCGGGTGAAACGTACTACGAGCAGTACTTC. It translates to CSTPGETYYEQYF.

This clonotype was counted at least ten times. The rearrangement uses TRBV20-1 and TRBJ2-1; D gene ambiguous. The CDR3 loop spans 15 amino acids. Trimming cost V 6 bases and J 4 bases, with 19 bases left between them. Germline CDR1 and CDR2: DFQATT and SNEGSKA (reference sequence). The CDR3 protein is CSALVTDWRYNEQFF. CDR3 sequence (DNA): TGCAGTGCACTGGTGACCGACTGGAGATACAATGAGCAGTTCTTC.

In this sample, this clonotype turned up many times. The chain combines TRBV29-1 with TRBJ1-1; no definite D call. The V gene lost 6 bases and the J gene lost 1 base, with 12 bases spanning the gap. The CDR3 totals 13 residues. CDR1 is SQVTM, CDR2 ANQGSEA, per germline. The CDR3 coding sequence is TGCAGCGTCCGGCAGGACGGGAACACTGAAGCTTTCTTT. Translated, it gives CSVRQDGNTEAFF. The full variable domain, its missing parts supplied by reference TRBV29-1 and TRBJ1-1, is SAVISQKPSRDICQRGTSLTIQCQVDSQVTMMFWYRQQPGQSLTLIATANQGSEATYESGFVIDKFPISRPNLTFSTLTVSNMSPEDSSIYLCSVRQDGNTEAFFGQGTRLTVV.

Concerning this clonotype: A read error may produce the germline difference seen at one junction end. The chain combines TRBV7-9 with TRBJ2-1; TRBD2 aligns across 7 bases. This CDR3 contains 14 residues. From germline, CDR1 is SEHNR and CDR2 FQNEAQ (reference sequence). Written as DNA, the CDR3 is TGTACCAGCAGCCCCCGGACTAGTCCCAATGAGCAGTTCTTT. It encodes CTSSPRTSPNEQFF.

This clonotype has at least ten counts. For the CDR3, the DNA is TGTGCCAGCAGTGAAGGGGGAGGGCGGACCCAGTACTTC. Translation: CASSEGGGRTQYF. The chain joins TRBV6-1 to TRBJ2-5; 7 nucleotides align to TRBD2. After removal of 1 base from V and 7 bases from J, the junction contained 3 bases not matched to a gene. Germline V gene sequence: CDR1 MNHNS, CDR2 SASEGT. The CDR3 is 13 amino acids.

This clonotype was picked up many times. The V and J genes are TRBV10-3 and TRBJ2-1; 9 bases match TRBD1. The ends lost 6 bases at V and 7 bases at J; junction bases unmatched: 7. This CDR3 is built from 14 residues. Per the germline V gene, CDR1 is ENHRY and CDR2 is SYGVKD. The CDR3 reads CAIRPGQGWNEQFF. CDR3 DNA: TGTGCCATCAGACCGGGACAGGGATGGAATGAGCAGTTCTTC.

This clonotype has only a few counts. V and J are TRBV28 and TRBJ2-3; 7 positions agree with TRBD2. CDR3 length: 15 residues. The V gene's germline CDR1 is MDHEN and CDR2 SYDVKM. J lost 0 bases, V lost 2 bases, and 2 bases had no gene match. This CDR3 reads CASSLLAASTDTQYF. CDR3 bases: TGTGCCAGCAGTTTACTAGCGGCTAGCACAGATACGCAGTATTTT.

This clonotype was recorded many times. This chain links TRBV19 with TRBJ2-7; 7 bases match TRBD1. Germline V CDR1 and CDR2: LNHDA, SQIVND (reference sequence). The CDR3 consists of 14 residues. Trimming cost V 3 bases and J 4 bases; bases outside gene matches: 6. The CDR3 coding sequence is TGTGCCAGTAGTATCTCGGGACAGAGTTACGAGCAGTACTTC. As protein: CASSISGQSYEQYF.